This T cell receptor (beta chain) stems from a study of cytotoxic CD8 clonotypes in ibrutinib-treated CLL (dated by TCRdb to about 2021). Describing the broader study: The cohort was composed of ten to eleven relapsed/refractory and roughly 16 treatment-naive patients; IGHV unmutated status was identified in 17 patients. Partial responses were observed in about 25 patients and complete responses in 2; after a median follow-up of about 69 months, remission was maintained in some 14 patients and progression was observed in about twelve. Response samples were taken after a median of roughly 12 months on treatment, ranging from about 6 to 40 months. On average, each sample had about 250,000 productive templates and under 95,000 productive rearrangements. Of the roughly 90 participants in the trial, 26 had longitudinal samples available. Cryopreserved peripheral blood mononuclear cells were collected before treatment, at response, and at either disease progression or sustained remission. Every remission and progressive disease sample was obtained while ibrutinib was still being received by the patients. The study at large found these results: Public clonotypes were rare and either shrank or stayed stable during treatment, and the rise in clonality at ibrutinib response reflected expansion of private clonotypes. At baseline, clonality was higher than in age-matched healthy donors and showed a strong correlation with circulating CD8+ T-cell counts. Clonality increased at ibrutinib response, stayed stable in sustained remission, and fell back toward baseline at progression. Lymph node repertoires were not examined, and the timing of sampling was not matched between patients in sustained remission and those whose disease progressed.

Of note for this clone: No cognate antigen has been identified for it. No base quality values were provided; no much bigger clone lies one nucleotide off.

There are 14 amino acids in the CDR3, from cysteine to phenylalanine inclusive. Only the CDR3 portion is preserved as DNA: 42 bases, with reading frame beginning at the first base. Sequences MDHEN (CDR1) and SYDVKM (CDR2) are obtained from the germline V gene. V loses 8 bases, J loses 1 base, and the germline ends lie 12 bases apart. The sample's time point label, in plain terms: about a year on ibrutinib. For TCR beta library preparation, about 1.8 micrograms of genomic DNA were isolated from cryopreserved PBMCs. Longitudinal blood samples from CLL patients on ibrutinib monotherapy underwent high-throughput TCR beta sequencing. Patients were enrolled in a phase 2 open-label single-center ibrutinib monotherapy trial. On a MiSeq, deep resolution sequencing aimed for a depth between 1 in 1 million and 1 in 200,000 T cells, with each clonotype covered approximately 9.2x on average. The immunoSEQ hsTCRB Kit was used to generate the TCR beta libraries. The source study handled its data this way. Data were analyzed with ImmunoSEQ Data Assistant and ImmunoSEQ Analyzer, with V, D and J genes assigned per IMGT definitions. Clonality, with values ranging from 0 to 1, was calculated as one minus the normalized Shannon entropy of productive rearrangement frequencies. Only overrepresented clonotypes making up at least 0.05% of the repertoire of each patient were included in the public clonotype analysis. Some 13 repertoires from age-matched healthy donors, obtained from immuneACCESS, served as clonality controls. TCRdb provides this immuneACCESS table in a form limited to in-frame rearrangements. Some clones are lacking; in checked studies, under half of them reflect an unresolved V gene, and why the rest are absent is not known. That table supplies the V and J calls and clone size; D and trimming were determined from the DNA. For this sample there are about 85,000 clones; roughly 80% appear just once. The leading ten clones occupy 4.8% of the sample.

The source of this sequence is a human donor with chronic lymphocytic leukemia. The sequenced sample was PBMCs, obtained after 12 months of ibrutinib treatment. This chain joins TRBV28 to TRBJ1-5; TRBD1 could be the D gene, as 5 bases match. The CDR3 has the sequence CASRLWGSNQPQHF. The DNA is as follows: TGTGCCAGCCGCCTGTGGGGGAGCAATCAGCCCCAGCATTTT.